The 29 T cell receptor beta chains given below trace back to one sample, sequenced in a study of cytomegalovirus exposure and HLA in healthy donors. TCRdb's table, derived via immunoSEQ multiplex PCR, lists solely in-frame clones and lacks some. Of more than 95,000 clones in the sample, approximately 89% were seen once. Specimen: PBMCs. The receptors come from a young woman in good health and CMV-seronegative.

The genes are TRBV28 and TRBJ2-1; 8 bases match TRBD1. Looked up from germline, CDR1 is MDHEN and CDR2 is SYDVKM. This CDR3 has 16 residues. J lost 7 bases, V lost 6 bases, and 14 bases had no gene match. The CDR3 protein is CASSYLPGQVKNEQFF. CDR3 coding DNA: TGTGCCAGCAGCTACTTACCGGGACAGGTAAAGAATGAGCAGTTCTTC.

V usage is TRBV6-5 and J usage is TRBJ2-5; a weak D match, TRBD1 (6 bases). CDR1 and CDR2 from the germline V gene are MNHEY and SVGAGI. Trimming stripped 2 bases from V and 4 bases from J, with 14 bases between. There are 15 residues in the CDR3. The CDR3 DNA is TGTGCCAGCAGTTACGGGGCAGGGGAGCGAGAGACCCAGTACTTC. Translation gives CASSYGAGERETQYF.

The chain couples TRBV11-2 to TRBJ2-2; D is possibly TRBD2 (6 bases). Trimming took off 7 bases at V and 2 bases at J, with 17 bases between the two ends. CDR3 size: 16 residues. The germline CDR1 and CDR2 sequences are SGHAT and FQNNGV. The CDR3, as DNA: TGTGCCAGCAAACCCCCGCTAGCGAAAAACACCGGGGAGCTGTTTTTT. Protein: CASKPPLAKNTGELFF.

The chain uses TRBV5-1 and TRBJ1-5; no reliable D call. Trimming shortened V by 1 base and J by 7 bases, and 12 bases separated the two germline ends. This CDR3 has 14 residues. Per the germline V gene, CDR1 is SGHRS and CDR2 is YFSETQ. The CDR3 reads CASSLLGIGQPQHF. CDR3 DNA: TGCGCCAGCAGCTTGCTCGGGATCGGACAGCCCCAGCATTTT.

V is TRBV27 and J is TRBJ2-1; 8 bases line up with TRBD1. V trimming: 6 bases; J trimming: 0 bases; junction bases outside the gene matches: 16. Looked up from germline, CDR1 is MNHEY and CDR2 is SMNVEV (reference sequence). This CDR3 is 19 amino acids long. CDR3 nucleotides: TGTGCCAGCAGGGTACGTGACAGGGGCGTTCCTCTCTCCTACAATGAGCAGTTCTTC. Translation: CASRVRDRGVPLSYNEQFF.

V is TRBV6-1 and J is TRBJ1-3; the D is unclear. Trimming cost V 5 bases and J 7 bases, with 15 bases left between them. Germline V lookup: CDR1 MNHNS, CDR2 SASEGT. This CDR3 comprises 14 residues. CDR3 DNA sequence: TGTGCCAGCAGTCCCAGCGCCTTTGAGAACACCATATATTTT. It codes for CASSPSAFENTIYF.

V and J are TRBV19 and TRBJ2-7; 7 bases are a match to TRBD1. J gave up 4 bases and V 6 bases, and 9 bases lay outside the gene matches. Germline V lookup: CDR1 LNHDA, CDR2 SQIVND (reference sequence). The CDR3 is 14 residues long. The CDR3 DNA sequence: TGTGCCAGTAGCCCGACAGGGACGACATACGAGCAGTACTTC. Its translation is CASSPTGTTYEQYF.

The chain employs TRBV27 and TRBJ2-6, with 8 bases matching TRBD1. J was trimmed by 2 bases and V by 1 base; bases with no gene match: 4. Germline V gene data show CDR1 as MNHEY and CDR2 as SMNVEV (reference sequence). The CDR3 totals 17 residues. The CDR3 DNA follows: TGTGCCAGCAGTTTATGGCAGGGGGCGCCTGGGGCCAACGTCCTGACTTTC. This translates into CASSLWQGAPGANVLTF.

V and J are TRBV29-1 and TRBJ2-3; tentative D call: TRBD1 (5 bases). Trimming stripped 7 bases from V and 5 bases from J, with 13 bases between. Germline V lookup: CDR1 SQVTM, CDR2 ANQGSEA. The CDR3 runs to 12 residues. The CDR3 DNA reads TGCAGCGCCGCTAGGGGTCAAGATACGCAGTATTTT. As protein: CSAARGQDTQYF.

The J gene is TRBJ2-7, the V gene TRBV28, with D possibly TRBD1 on 7 matching bases. Germline-derived CDR1 and CDR2 are MDHEN and SYDVKM. The CDR3 extends over 15 amino acids. Trimming removed 5 bases at V and 1 base at J, with 15 bases between. The CDR3 here is CASSLIQGRSYEQYF. CDR3 coding DNA: TGTGCCAGCAGTCTCATACAGGGGAGGTCCTACGAGCAGTACTTC.

This clone was recorded only once. The rearrangement links TRBV5-6 to TRBJ1-1; D ambiguous. V lost 6 bases, J lost 5 bases, and 8 bases lay in between. The CDR3 covers 11 residues. Per germline, CDR1 SGHDT and CDR2 YYEEEE. CDR3 sequence reads: CASTGRTEAFF. The CDR3 DNA reads TGTGCCAGCACGGGAAGAACTGAAGCTTTCTTT.

This chain connects TRBV10-2 to TRBJ2-1; 10 bases align to TRBD2. In germline, CDR1 is WSHSY, CDR2 SAAADI. The CDR3 runs to 15 residues. V shed 3 bases and J 3 bases; nucleotides not matched to a gene: 2. CDR3 bases: TGCGCCAGCAGTGAAAGGACTAGCGGCTACAATGAGCAGTTCTTC. This encodes CASSERTSGYNEQFF.

The J gene is TRBJ1-5, the V gene TRBV2; 9 positions agree with TRBD1. The germline V gene has CDR1 SNHLY and CDR2 FYNNEI. The CDR3 runs to 17 residues. The trim removed 6 bases at V and 2 bases at J, leaving 11 bases unmatched. CDR3 coding DNA: TGTGCCAGCAGAGCGGGACAGGGCCTTCCGGGCAATCAGCCCCAGCATTTT. Residues: CASRAGQGLPGNQPQHF.

This chain connects TRBV28 to TRBJ1-6, with a tentative D call TRBD1 (5 bases). V was shortened by 7 bases and J by 6 bases, with 7 bases between the two germline ends. CDR1 MDHEN and CDR2 SYDVKM come from the germline V gene. This CDR3 is built from 12 residues. The CDR3 DNA sequence: TGTGCCAGCATGGGGGGTAATTCACCCCTCCACTTT. Residues: CASMGGNSPLHF.

The CDR3 protein is CASSFRDIYGYTF. The CDR3 coding sequence is TGTGCCAGCAGCTTTAGGGACATCTATGGCTACACCTTC. The rearrangement joins TRBV11-2 to TRBJ1-2; D is possibly TRBD1 (6 bases). Germline V lookup: CDR1 SGHAT, CDR2 FQNNGV. V was shortened by 3 bases and J by 4 bases, with 9 bases between the two germline ends. The CDR3 totals 13 residues.

This CDR3 reads CASSPLAGDNQETQYF. The DNA of the CDR3 is TGTGCCAGCAGCCCATTAGCGGGAGACAATCAAGAGACCCAGTACTTC. The V gene is TRBV14, the J gene TRBJ2-5, with 9 nucleotides matching TRBD2. J was trimmed by 2 bases and V by 4 bases; bases with no gene match: 8. The CDR3 is 16 amino acids. CDR1 is SGHDN, CDR2 FVKESK, per germline. The whole variable domain, remainder taken from reference TRBV14 and TRBJ2-5, is EAGVTQFPSHSVIEKGQTVTLRCDPISGHDNLYWYRRVMGKEIKFLLHFVKESKQDESGMPNNRFLAERTGGTYSTLKVQPAELEDSGVYFCASSPLAGDNQETQYFGPGTRLLVL.

This clone was detected only once. The rearrangement joins TRBV18 to TRBJ2-7; 8 bases align to TRBD1. This CDR3 is built from 15 residues. From germline, CDR1 is KGHSH and CDR2 LQKENI. V was clipped by 2 bases and J by 6 bases; unmatched bases: 9. The CDR3 bases are TGTGCCAGCTCACCAGACCCAGGACAGGGCGGCGAGCAGTACTTC. This translates into CASSPDPGQGGEQYF.

The J gene is TRBJ2-2, the V gene TRBV2, with D possibly matching TRBD1 (6 bases). V dropped 5 bases and J dropped 1 base, with 11 bases sitting between them. Germline V gives CDR1 SNHLY, CDR2 FYNNEI. This CDR3 has 15 residues. The CDR3 DNA reads TGTGCCAGCAGTTCTCCGGGACAGAACACCGGGGAGCTGTTTTTT. It translates to CASSSPGQNTGELFF.

The CDR3 protein is CASSPRSGIYSGANVLTF. CDR3 DNA: TGTGCCAGCTCACCGAGATCGGGGATCTACTCTGGGGCCAACGTCCTGACTTTC. The rearrangement joins TRBV18 to TRBJ2-6; D may be TRBD2 (5 bases). Germline CDR1 is KGHSH and CDR2 is LQKENI. Trimming cost V 3 bases and J 0 bases, with 15 bases left between them. CDR3 length: 18 amino acids.

This chain uses TRBV7-2 with TRBJ2-7, with TRBD1 matching 9 bases. With V trimmed by 5 bases and J by 6 bases, 5 bases remained unmatched. The germline CDR1 and CDR2 sequences are SGHTA and FQGNSA. The CDR3 spans 13 residues. CDR3 nucleotides: TGTGCCAGCAGCCTCGGACAGGGGTTCGAGCAGTACTTC. Translation gives CASSLGQGFEQYF.

Regarding this clone: One end of the junction does not line up with germline, which may come from a read error. The V gene is TRBV6-6, the J gene TRBJ2-2, with D unresolved. The CDR3 covers 12 residues. Per the germline V gene, CDR1 is MNHNY and CDR2 is SVGAGI (reference sequence). The CDR3 DNA is TGTGCCAGCAGTCCCTCGGGTGACCTTCTCCTTTTT. Protein sequence: CASSPSGDLLLF.

The chain couples TRBV2 to TRBJ2-7; 16 positions agree with TRBD2. The CDR3 runs to 15 residues. In germline, CDR1 is SNHLY, CDR2 FYNNEI. The V segment lost 5 bases and the J segment 6 bases; nucleotides outside the gene matches: 4. The CDR3 coding sequence is TGTGCCAGCAGTCCGGGACTAGCGGGGGGGCCCGAGCAGTACGTC. Its protein product is CASSPGLAGGPEQYV.

In its sample, this clone was seen a few times. The chain couples TRBV30 to TRBJ2-7; D ambiguous. The CDR3 is 11 residues long. The V gene lost 1 base and the J gene lost 2 bases, with 3 bases spanning the gap. Germline V lookup: CDR1 GTSNPN, CDR2 SVGIG (reference sequence). This CDR3 is CAWSATYEQYF. The CDR3 nucleotides read TGTGCCTGGAGTGCTACCTACGAGCAGTACTTC.

The V call is TRBV5-6, the J call TRBJ2-4; D may be TRBD2 (6 bases). CDR1 SGHDT and CDR2 YYEEEE come from the germline V gene. This CDR3 has 14 amino acids. Trimming left V 1 base short and J 8 bases short, with 13 bases between. The CDR3 DNA follows: TGTGCCAGCAGCTTGCGGGGTGGAGGGGACATTCAGTACTTC. Amino acid sequence: CASSLRGGGDIQYF.

This sequence joins TRBV27 and TRBJ2-5, with D perhaps TRBD2 (5 bases). Germline V gene sequence: CDR1 MNHEY, CDR2 SMNVEV (reference sequence). The CDR3 length is 12 residues. Trimming shortened V by 5 bases and J by 5 bases, and 9 bases separated the two germline ends. The CDR3 loop reads CASSPGWETQYF. In nucleotides, the CDR3 is TGTGCCAGCAGTCCGGGGTGGGAGACCCAGTACTTC.

The rearrangement links TRBV6-1 to TRBJ1-1, with D possibly matching TRBD1 (5 bases). Germline values: CDR1 MNHNS, CDR2 SASEGT. Trimming took 6 bases from V and 1 from J, leaving 9 bases between them. This CDR3 comprises 13 residues. The CDR3, as DNA: TGTGCCAGCAGCGACAGAAGGAACACTGAAGCTTTCTTT. This sequence encodes CASSDRRNTEAFF.

The gene calls are TRBV10-2 and TRBJ2-2, with unresolved D. This CDR3 spans 13 amino acids. The V and J ends lost 5 bases and 6 bases respectively, with 10 bases between them. Germline V gene lookup returns CDR1 WSHSY and CDR2 SAAADI. CDR3 loop: CASSLAAPGELFF. As DNA, the CDR3 is TGCGCCAGCAGTTTGGCCGCCCCCGGGGAGCTGTTTTTT.

CDR3 amino acids: CASSDYRGGSYNEQFF. CDR3 DNA sequence: TGCGCCAGCAGTGACTACAGGGGGGGATCCTACAATGAGCAGTTCTTC. The J gene is TRBJ2-1, the V gene TRBV10-1; D perhaps matches TRBD1 (8 bases). V lost 3 bases and J lost 1, with 13 bases in between. Germline CDR1 WNHNN, CDR2 SYGVQD (reference sequence). The CDR3 covers 16 residues.

Turning to this clone: Other DNA sequences of this sample code for an identical CDR3. The V gene is TRBV27, the J gene TRBJ1-6; D might be TRBD1 (6 bases). The germline gives CDR1 MNHEY, CDR2 SMNVEV (reference sequence). This CDR3 is 13 amino acids long. V was shortened by 4 bases and J by 13 bases, with 14 bases between the two germline ends. The CDR3 spells CASSSFRGAPLHF. CDR3 coding DNA: TGTGCCAGCAGTTCGTTCCGGGGGGCGCCCCTCCACTTT.